This T cell receptor (beta chain) is from a study of cytomegalovirus exposure and HLA in healthy donors. As for the study in general: Later, an analysis reported that the 120 or so validation repertoires had used the same platform as the approximately 630 first-cohort repertoires.

CDR3 size: 15 residues. The junction had 11 bases not matched to a gene; V was cut back by 6 bases and J by 4 bases. Per the germline V gene, CDR1 is MNHEY and CDR2 is SVGAGI. Among the 100 to 150 subjects of the validation cohort, separate from the roughly 600-subject first cohort, were the donors. Libraries were prepared by immunoSEQ multiplex PCR; TCRdb keeps only in-frame clonotypes and omits some of them. Among 150,000 to 180,000 clones, around 84% were seen once, and the ten largest hold 2.1%. The chain links TRBV6-5 to TRBJ2-7, with 8 nucleotides matching TRBD1. Sequencing was performed on PBMCs. This TCR was recovered from a human donor in good health. CDR3 in amino acids: CASRSYPGQEYEQYF. The CDR3 DNA sequence: TGTGCCAGCAGATCCTACCCGGGACAGGAATACGAGCAGTACTTC.